Listed below are T cell receptor beta chains from one sample, sequenced in a study of blood T cells in healthy people across ages. TCRdb recomputed calls from the 5' RACE reads with MiXCR, one row per CDR3 protein. The table records roughly 720,000 distinct CDR3 sequences, around half of them present only once. Sequenced input: blood. The receptors originated from a man older than 75 in good health. Each CDR3 is given with its conserved first and last residue. The order of the fields is J gene, V gene, CDR3 protein.

J gene: TRBJ2-3; V gene: TRBV28; CDR3 protein: CASRWLAATDTQYF
J gene: TRBJ2-7; V gene: TRBV27; CDR3 protein: CASSLWASGTPYEQYF
J gene: TRBJ2-5; V gene: TRBV3-1; CDR3 protein: CASSPTGAETQYF
J gene: TRBJ2-1; V gene: TRBV27; CDR3 protein: CASSPRDRSYNEQFF
J gene: TRBJ2-1; V gene: TRBV5-5; CDR3 protein: CASSSPGLASGFYNEQFF
J gene: TRBJ2-3; V gene: TRBV5-1; CDR3 protein: CASSLEGSRYAYF
J gene: TRBJ2-7; V gene: TRBV28; CDR3 protein: CASTTGVAYEQYF
J gene: TRBJ2-1; V gene: TRBV20-1; CDR3 protein: CSAKRDMAVDEQFF
J gene: -; V gene: TRBV28; CDR3 protein: CASTPGPRYEQYF
J gene: TRBJ2-7; V gene: TRBV29-1; CDR3 protein: CSVTGTGGISYYEQYF
J gene: TRBJ2-7; V gene: TRBV7-3; CDR3 protein: CASSQPPGTYEQYF
J gene: TRBJ1-2; V gene: TRBV12-3/TRBV12-4; CDR3 protein: CASTWGQIYGYTF
J gene: TRBJ2-1; V gene: TRBV20-1; CDR3 protein: CSARSLDGLYNEQFF
J gene: TRBJ2-7; V gene: TRBV4-1; CDR3 protein: CASSGRGQGGYEQYF
J gene: TRBJ2-1; V gene: TRBV6-1; CDR3 protein: CASIRGVSYNEQFF
J gene: TRBJ2-3; V gene: TRBV27; CDR3 protein: CASTATGDRAKRDTQYF
J gene: TRBJ1-4; V gene: TRBV6-5; CDR3 protein: CASSYGEGALREKLFF
J gene: TRBJ2-3; V gene: TRBV3-1; CDR3 protein: CASSHWGDTQYF
J gene: TRBJ1-5; V gene: TRBV20-1; CDR3 protein: CSARAGLLGQPQHF
J gene: TRBJ2-3; V gene: TRBV9; CDR3 protein: CASSKQGLLADTQYF
J gene: TRBJ1-1; V gene: TRBV11-3; CDR3 protein: CASSLSRTGSEAFF
J gene: TRBJ2-1; V gene: TRBV6-1; CDR3 protein: CASSEALTGYYNEQFF
J gene: TRBJ2-5; V gene: TRBV20-1; CDR3 protein: CSAGRGAVGTQYF
J gene: TRBJ2-3; V gene: TRBV18; CDR3 protein: CASSPQGGSTDTQYF
J gene: TRBJ1-3; V gene: TRBV18; CDR3 protein: CASSPPSRAGNTIYF
J gene: TRBJ2-3; V gene: TRBV18; CDR3 protein: CASSRGQDTDTQYF
J gene: TRBJ2-3; V gene: TRBV12-3/TRBV12-4; CDR3 protein: CASSPSGRAGRYAYF
J gene: TRBJ1-2; V gene: TRBV2; CDR3 protein: CASSEGRGGGYTF
J gene: TRBJ2-1; V gene: TRBV5-1; CDR3 protein: CASSRTDRTGGLNEQFF
J gene: TRBJ2-5; V gene: TRBV20-1; CDR3 protein: CSARDGGRAGETQYF
J gene: TRBJ2-1; V gene: TRBV7-3; CDR3 protein: CASSDPTSGYYNEQFF
J gene: TRBJ2-3; V gene: TRBV20-1; CDR3 protein: CSATGDSTHTQYF
J gene: TRBJ1-2; V gene: TRBV7-9; CDR3 protein: CASSDRVAFHGYTF
J gene: TRBJ2-7; V gene: TRBV7-2; CDR3 protein: CASSFESPYEQYF
J gene: TRBJ2-3; V gene: TRBV27; CDR3 protein: CASTPGGFSTDTQYF
J gene: TRBJ1-1; V gene: TRBV25-1; CDR3 protein: CASRLSLNTEAFF
J gene: TRBJ2-3; V gene: TRBV12-3/TRBV12-4; CDR3 protein: CASSLSGGAGDTQYF
J gene: TRBJ2-1; V gene: TRBV28; CDR3 protein: CASSLDGASGSNEQFF
J gene: TRBJ2-2; V gene: TRBV29-1; CDR3 protein: CSVYGLAGNTGELFF
J gene: TRBJ2-7; V gene: TRBV5-1; CDR3 protein: CASSPSGILHEQYF
J gene: TRBJ1-5; V gene: TRBV20-1; CDR3 protein: CSVGQGTNQPKHF
J gene: TRBJ1-5; V gene: TRBV18; CDR3 protein: CASSPGKDQPQHF
J gene: TRBJ2-3; V gene: TRBV15; CDR3 protein: CATRYPGTDTQYF
J gene: TRBJ2-3; V gene: TRBV14; CDR3 protein: CASSLKRGPPRYAYF
J gene: TRBJ2-5; V gene: TRBV12-3/TRBV12-4; CDR3 protein: CASSAYGSAQETQYF
J gene: TRBJ1-2; V gene: TRBV28; CDR3 protein: CASSLMGNGYTF
J gene: TRBJ2-7; V gene: TRBV6-5; CDR3 protein: CASSSSGGADEQYF
J gene: TRBJ2-7; V gene: TRBV7-2; CDR3 protein: CASIAKGGRPYEQYF
J gene: TRBJ2-3; V gene: TRBV21-1; CDR3 protein: CASSSGNRGLDTQYF
J gene: TRBJ1-4; V gene: TRBV7-2; CDR3 protein: CASSSGGARGEKLFF
J gene: TRBJ2-1; V gene: TRBV7-2; CDR3 protein: CASREGLAGYNEQFF
J gene: TRBJ2-7; V gene: TRBV28; CDR3 protein: CASTPAGAVVYEQYF
J gene: TRBJ2-1; V gene: TRBV5-1; CDR3 protein: CASSPALTSGSIDEQFF
J gene: TRBJ1-1; V gene: TRBV5-1; CDR3 protein: CASSQDSSRNTEAFF
J gene: TRBJ2-3; V gene: TRBV2; CDR3 protein: CASKQRSTDAQYF
J gene: TRBJ2-3; V gene: TRBV20-1; CDR3 protein: CSARLAGGTDTQYF